This T cell receptor beta chain stems from a study of identical twins. The junction had 7 bases not matched to a gene; V was cut back by 2 bases and J by 6 bases. The CDR3 sequence is 15 residues long. Germline-derived CDR1 and CDR2 are SGDLS and YYNGEE. TCRdb re-analysed the 5' RACE reads in MiXCR, keeping a single row per CDR3 protein. The profile shows 600,000 to 850,000 distinct CDR3 sequences, 15% to 20% of them singletons. The same data also went into a second study, on T cells expressing NK-cell markers. From that report: The TCR beta repertoires originated in sorted CD3+CD56+NKG2C+, CD3+CD56+NKG2C- and CD3+CD56-NKG2C+ T cells. In roughly six donors, dominant CD3+CD56+NKG2C+ clonotypes ranked among the top 10 CD8+ clonotypes. The study found these clonotypes also leading the CD3+CD56-NKG2C+ fraction in a few donors.

The material sequenced was PBMCs. The sequence derives from a woman aged 18-29 years in good health. The rearrangement uses TRBV9 and TRBJ1-2, with 10 bases lining up with TRBD1. CDR3 nucleotide sequence: TGTGCCAGCAGCGTTCCCGGGACAGGGGCCAATGGCTACACCTTC. This translates into CASSVPGTGANGYTF. Full variable domain (outside the CDR3, taken from reference TRBV9 and TRBJ1-2): DSGVTQTPKHLITATGQRVTLRCSPRSGDLSVYWYQQSLDQGLQFLIQYYNGEERAKGNILERFSAQQFPDLHSELNLSSLELGDSALYFCASSVPGTGANGYTFGSGTRLTVV.